This record concerns one T cell receptor (beta chain) sequence. A junction end diverges from the germline sequence, so it may reflect a read error. With a J-beta primer mix and a sample-barcoded 5' primer, a second PCR ran about 7 to 12 cycles. A 12-random-nucleotide template-switch adaptor tagged each cDNA molecule. MiXCR, run by TCRdb on the 5' RACE reads, gives a single entry per CDR3 protein. The sample includes some 1.6 million distinct CDR3 sequences, 30% to 40% of them seen just once. The data originate from a study of blood T cells in healthy people across ages. The CDR3 totals 14 residues. The germline CDR1 and CDR2 sequences are SGHRS and YFSETQ.

This TCR derives from a woman in her twenties or thirties in good health. The J gene is TRBJ2-7, the V gene TRBV5-1; D remains ambiguous. The source material was blood. Here the CDR3 DNA reads TGCCCCAGCAGCTTGGGATCGAACTCCTACGAGCAGTACTTC. Amino acids: CPSSLGSNSYEQYF. The variable domain in full, with the rest retrieved from reference TRBV5-1 and TRBJ2-7, is KAGVTQTPRYLIKTRGQQVTLSCSPISGHRSVSWYQQTPGQGLQFLFEYFSETQRNKGNFPGRFSGRQFSNSRSEMNVSTLELGDSALYLCPSSLGSNSYEQYFGPGTRLTVT.